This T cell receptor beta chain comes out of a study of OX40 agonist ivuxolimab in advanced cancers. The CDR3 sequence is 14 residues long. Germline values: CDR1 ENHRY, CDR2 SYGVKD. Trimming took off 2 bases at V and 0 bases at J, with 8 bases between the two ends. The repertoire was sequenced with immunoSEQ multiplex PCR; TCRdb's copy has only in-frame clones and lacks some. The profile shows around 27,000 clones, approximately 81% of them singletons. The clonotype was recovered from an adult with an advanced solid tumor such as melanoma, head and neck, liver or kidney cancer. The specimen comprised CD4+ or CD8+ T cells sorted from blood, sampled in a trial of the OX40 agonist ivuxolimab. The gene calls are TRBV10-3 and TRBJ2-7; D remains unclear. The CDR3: CAISEAWSSYEQYF. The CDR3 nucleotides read TGTGCCATCAGTGAGGCTTGGTCCTCCTACGAGCAGTACTTC.